The 26 T cell receptor beta chains listed next were all sequenced from one sample in a study of T cells in narcolepsy. The method was immunoSEQ multiplex PCR; TCRdb's version includes in-frame clones alone and lacks a portion of them. The table lists around 20,000 clones, about 92% of them singletons. Sequenced: CD45RA- memory CD4+ T cells from PBMCs. All receptors derive from a human donor with narcolepsy.

The table lists this clone with a few counts. The gene calls are TRBV5-8 and TRBJ1-1; D is unclear. The CDR3 is 12 amino acids. The germline gives CDR1 SGHTS, CDR2 YDEGEE. The ends were cut back, 1 base at V and 8 bases at J, with 9 bases in the middle. DNA of the CDR3: TGTGCCAGCAGCTTGTGGAGAAGGGAAGCTTTCTTT. Translating gives CASSLWRREAFF.

The chain carries TRBV5-1 and TRBJ1-1; D ambiguous. The germline CDR1 and CDR2 sequences are SGHRS and YFSETQ. This CDR3 has 11 residues. The V gene lost 4 bases and the J gene lost 4 bases, with 5 bases spanning the gap. CDR3 nucleotides: TGCGCCAGCAGCCCCTTCACTGAAGCTTTCTTT. This translates into CASSPFTEAFF.

This clone has just one count. The V call is TRBV7-2, the J call TRBJ1-3, with 7 bases matching TRBD1. The CDR3 has 18 amino acids. Trimming took 6 bases from V and 0 from J; bases not matched to a gene: 14. CDR1 is SGHTA and CDR2 is FQGNSA in the germline V gene. CDR3 sequence: CASRSHTGTAISGNTIYF. Here the CDR3 DNA reads TGTGCCAGCAGATCTCACACCGGGACAGCGATCTCTGGAAACACCATATATTTT. Variable domain in full (rest from reference TRBV7-2 and TRBJ1-3): GAGVSQSPSNKVTEKGKDVELRCDPISGHTALYWYRQSLGQGLEFLIYFQGNSAPDKSGLPSDRFSAERTGGSVSTLTIQRTQQEDSAVYLCASRSHTGTAISGNTIYFGEGSWLTVV.

The rearrangement links TRBV4-1 to TRBJ1-1; TRBD1 is a possible D gene (6 bases). This CDR3 comprises 16 residues. The germline V gene has CDR1 MGHRA and CDR2 YSYEKL. Trimming removed 1 base from V and 3 bases from J, with 15 bases in between. CDR3 coding DNA: TGCGCCAGCAGCCAAGCCTTTGACAGGTTGGACACTGAAGCTTTCTTT. It specifies CASSQAFDRLDTEAFF.

This clone was found once. This chain joins TRBV2 and TRBJ2-1, with no clear D. Germline loops: CDR1 SNHLY, CDR2 FYNNEI. The V and J ends lost 7 bases and 0 bases respectively, with 4 bases between them. The CDR3 spans 12 residues. The DNA for the CDR3 is TGTGCCAGCACGTTCTCCTACAATGAGCAGTTCTTC. Its protein product is CASTFSYNEQFF.

The V gene is TRBV7-2, the J gene TRBJ2-7; no clear D. Germline CDR1 and CDR2: SGHTA and FQGNSA. With 2 bases removed from V and 2 bases from J, the gap between germline ends came to 10 bases. The CDR3 length is 14 residues. The CDR3 protein is CASSLRIPPYEQYF. The CDR3 region has the DNA TGTGCCAGCAGCTTACGGATTCCCCCCTACGAGCAGTACTTC. The whole variable domain, remainder taken from reference TRBV7-2 and TRBJ2-7, is GAGVSQSPSNKVTEKGKDVELRCDPISGHTALYWYRQSLGQGLEFLIYFQGNSAPDKSGLPSDRFSAERTGGSVSTLTIQRTQQEDSAVYLCASSLRIPPYEQYFGPGTRLTVT.

This clone was counted once. This chain uses TRBV4-3 with TRBJ2-1; 15 nucleotides align to TRBD2. CDR3 length: 16 amino acids. The ends lost 0 bases at V and 10 bases at J; junction bases unmatched: 4. Germline lookup yields CDR1 LGHNA and CDR2 YSLEER. In nucleotides, the CDR3 is TGCGCCAGCAGCCAAGATGGGACTAGCGGGGGGCGGGAGCAGTTCTTC. The encoded protein is CASSQDGTSGGREQFF.

The chain has TRBV15 and TRBJ2-7; 10 positions agree with TRBD1. The CDR3 is 14 amino acids. CDR1 is LNHNV, CDR2 YYDKDF, per germline (reference sequence). V was clipped by 7 bases and J by 5 bases; unmatched bases: 8. Here the CDR3 DNA reads TGTGCCACCAACCCGGGACAGGGGTCCCACGAGCAGTACTTC. Translating it yields CATNPGQGSHEQYF.

The J gene is TRBJ2-7, the V gene TRBV5-1, with TRBD2 matching over 12 bases. The CDR3 extends over 14 amino acids. Trimming at V came to 4 bases and at J to 2 bases, leaving 1 base not matched to a gene. Germline V gene lookup returns CDR1 SGHRS and CDR2 YFSETQ. CDR3 sequence: CASSRTSGTYEQYF. The CDR3 DNA follows: TGCGCCAGCAGCAGGACTAGCGGGACCTACGAGCAGTACTTC.

There are a few counts of this clone. The rearrangement uses TRBV27 and TRBJ2-7; 7 bases match TRBD2. V shed 6 bases, J shed 4 bases, and the junction held 9 bases outside the gene matches. The CDR3 has 14 residues. Looked up from germline, CDR1 is MNHEY and CDR2 is SMNVEV (reference sequence). The DNA of the CDR3 is TGTGCCAGCAGCTCTCCGGGACTAAGGTACGAGCAGTACTTC. This translates into CASSSPGLRYEQYF.

The chain is built from TRBV6-1 and TRBJ2-5, with D perhaps matching TRBD1 (5 bases). Germline lookup yields CDR1 MNHNS and CDR2 SASEGT. The CDR3 runs to 16 residues. V lost 4 bases and J 5 bases, leaving 20 bases between the germline ends. CDR3 DNA sequence: TGTGCCAGCAGTGCGCCCTTGGGGCCCCTGAAGGAGACCCAGTACTTC. Translated: CASSAPLGPLKETQYF.

This chain links TRBV18 with TRBJ2-3, with no clear D. V was cut by 5 bases and J by 0 bases, with 3 bases left in between. The CDR3 spans 12 residues. Germline V lookup: CDR1 KGHSH, CDR2 LQKENI. CDR3 protein: CASSSSTDTQYF. In DNA, the CDR3 is TGTGCCAGCTCATCTAGCACAGATACGCAGTATTTT.

This chain connects TRBV25-1 to TRBJ2-6; D might be TRBD1 (6 bases). The CDR3 contains 15 residues. Germline assignment: CDR1 MGHDK and CDR2 SYGVNS. V was trimmed by 6 bases and J by 2 bases, leaving 11 bases between them. The CDR3 spells CASRPNRAGANVLTF. The CDR3 DNA is TGTGCCAGCAGGCCCAACAGGGCTGGGGCCAACGTCCTGACTTTC.

The rearrangement uses TRBV18 and TRBJ2-7, with D perhaps assigned TRBD1 or TRBD2 (5 bases each). The CDR3 runs 17 residues. Germline CDR1 and CDR2: KGHSH and LQKENI. Trimming took 0 bases from V and 4 from J, leaving 19 bases between them. The CDR3 reads CASSPPRQRTGGYEQYF. The CDR3, as DNA: TGTGCCAGCTCACCACCGCGACAGAGGACTGGCGGGTACGAGCAGTACTTC.

The chain is built from TRBV2 and TRBJ2-6; weak D call: TRBD1 (6 bases). Germline V CDR1 and CDR2: SNHLY, FYNNEI. V was trimmed by 7 bases and J by 5 bases, leaving 9 bases between them. This CDR3 comprises 13 residues. In DNA form, the CDR3 reads TGTGCCAGCAACCAGGGGCGGGCCAACGTCCTGACTTTC. It is translated as CASNQGRANVLTF.

The gene calls are TRBV27 and TRBJ2-1; D ambiguous. The V gene's germline CDR1 is MNHEY and CDR2 SMNVEV (reference sequence). Trimming took off 8 bases at V and 5 bases at J, with 16 bases between the two ends. This CDR3 comprises 14 residues. The CDR3 spells CASGTRYLDNEQFF. In nucleotides, the CDR3 is TGTGCCAGCGGTACGCGATATTTGGACAATGAGCAGTTCTTC.

The genes are TRBV7-9 and TRBJ2-5; no reliable D call. The germline V gene encodes CDR1 SEHNR and CDR2 FQNEAQ (reference sequence). V lost 6 bases and J 1 base, leaving 9 bases between the germline ends. This CDR3 comprises 13 residues. The CDR3 region is CASRFLAQETQYF. CDR3 DNA: TGTGCCAGCAGGTTCCTGGCCCAAGAGACCCAGTACTTC. Complete variable domain (other parts from reference TRBV7-9 and TRBJ2-5): DTGVSQNPRHKITKRGQNVTFRCDPISEHNRLYWYRQTLGQGPEFLTYFQNEAQLEKSRLLSDRFSAERPKGSFSTLEIQRTEQGDSAMYLCASRFLAQETQYFGPGTRLLVL.

V is TRBV10-3 and J is TRBJ1-4; TRBD1 might be the D (5 bases). Germline values: CDR1 ENHRY, CDR2 SYGVKD. Trimming took off 9 bases at V and 3 bases at J, with 11 bases between the two ends. This CDR3 has 13 residues. CDR3 loop: CAITGDPNEKLFF. CDR3 sequence (DNA): TGTGCCATTACAGGCGACCCTAATGAAAAACTGTTTTTT.

V usage is TRBV10-3 and J usage is TRBJ2-1; 16 bases match TRBD2. Germline values: CDR1 ENHRY, CDR2 SYGVKD. This CDR3 region has 17 residues. The V gene end was trimmed by 7 bases and the J gene end by 5 bases; junction bases not matched to a gene: 8. This CDR3 is CAITPGTSGRGNNEQFF. CDR3 in DNA: TGTGCCATCACTCCCGGGACTAGCGGGAGGGGGAACAATGAGCAGTTCTTC.

The chain uses TRBV19 and TRBJ2-1; 8 nucleotides agree with TRBD2. There are 16 residues in the CDR3. V was pared by 6 bases and J by 3 bases, with 10 bases of the junction left unmatched. The V gene's germline CDR1 is LNHDA and CDR2 SQIVND (reference sequence). CDR3 DNA sequence: TGTGCCAGTAGCCAAACTAGCGGAGGATTCTACAATGAGCAGTTCTTC. This gives the protein CASSQTSGGFYNEQFF.

The rearrangement joins TRBV11-2 to TRBJ2-3, with 9 bases aligning to TRBD2. The V segment lost 5 bases and the J segment 0 bases; nucleotides outside the gene matches: 3. The CDR3 has 15 amino acids. Looked up from germline, CDR1 is SGHAT and CDR2 is FQNNGV. CDR3 sequence: CASSPLAGSTDTQYF. The CDR3 DNA reads TGTGCCAGCAGCCCTCTAGCGGGAAGCACAGATACGCAGTATTTT.

The gene calls are TRBV2 and TRBJ2-4, with 11 nucleotides matching TRBD1. This CDR3 has 13 residues. The V gene's germline CDR1 is SNHLY and CDR2 FYNNEI. V shed 6 bases and J 7 bases; nucleotides not matched to a gene: 2. As DNA, the CDR3 is TGTGCCAGCAGCGGACAGGGGGCGAACATTCAGTACTTC. As protein: CASSGQGANIQYF.

The chain links TRBV2 to TRBJ2-3; 12 bases are shared with TRBD1. The CDR3 totals 13 residues. Losses at the gene ends were 8 bases for V and 6 bases for J; bases not matched to a gene: 3. Germline CDR1 SNHLY, CDR2 FYNNEI. DNA of the CDR3: TGTGCCAGCCGGGACAGGGGGCGGGATACGCAGTATTTT. Its protein is CASRDRGRDTQYF.

This chain joins TRBV14 and TRBJ2-7; 9 bases agree with TRBD1. J gave up 4 bases and V 0 bases, and 7 bases lay outside the gene matches. CDR3 length: 16 amino acids. Germline V CDR1 and CDR2: SGHDN, FVKESK. This chain's CDR3 is CASSQDGDRASYEQYF. In DNA form, the CDR3 reads TGTGCCAGCAGCCAAGATGGGGACAGGGCCTCTTACGAGCAGTACTTC.

The rearrangement joins TRBV5-1 to TRBJ2-7; 9 nucleotides match TRBD1. In germline, CDR1 is SGHRS, CDR2 YFSETQ. This CDR3 has 14 residues. V trimming: 3 bases; J trimming: 3 bases; junction bases outside the gene matches: 4. The CDR3 region is CASSSGTGLYEQYF. The CDR3 region has the DNA TGCGCCAGCAGCTCCGGGACAGGGCTCTACGAGCAGTACTTC.

V gene TRBV5-6 combines with J gene TRBJ2-7, with D perhaps TRBD2 (5 bases). Trimming removed 4 bases from V and 1 base from J, with 12 bases in between. CDR1 and CDR2 from the germline V gene are SGHDT and YYEEEE. The CDR3 consists of 14 residues. The CDR3, as DNA: TGTGCCAGCAGCCGGGATTTACAATCCTACGAGCAGTACTTC. It is translated as CASSRDLQSYEQYF.